Listed here are 12 T cell receptor beta chains from one sample, sequenced in a study of blood T cell repertoires in COVID-19. Only in-frame clones appear in the TCRdb table, and some are missing; sequencing was by immunoSEQ multiplex PCR. The sample holds over 65,000 clones, around 81% seen once. What was sequenced was peripheral blood. These receptors were obtained from a man older than 75 with acute or convalescent COVID-19.

This chain uses TRBV7-9 with TRBJ1-1, with 8 bases fitting TRBD1. The CDR3 totals 17 residues. The V gene end was trimmed by 5 bases and the J gene end by 1 base; junction bases not matched to a gene: 12. CDR1 and CDR2 from the germline V gene are SEHNR and FQNEAQ (reference sequence). The CDR3 DNA is TGTGCCAGCAGCCCGCCGACAGGGGTCCGAGGGAACACTGAAGCTTTCTTT. Translated: CASSPPTGVRGNTEAFF.

The rearrangement uses TRBV5-1 and TRBJ2-5; the D gene is possibly TRBD1 (6 bases). The germline CDR1 and CDR2 sequences are SGHRS and YFSETQ. The CDR3 is 15 amino acids. Trimming shortened V by 0 bases and J by 3 bases, and 12 bases separated the two germline ends. Here the CDR3 DNA reads TGCGCCAGCAGCTTGGGTGGGACACCTAAAGAGACCCAGTACTTC. This encodes CASSLGGTPKETQYF.

The rearrangement joins TRBV14 to TRBJ1-6; D is perhaps TRBD1 (6 bases). Trimming removed 2 bases from V and 8 bases from J, with 7 bases in between. The CDR3 contains 13 residues. CDR1 and CDR2 (germline): SGHDN, FVKESK. DNA of the CDR3: TGTGCCAGCAGCCAACAGGGGTATTCACCCCTCCACTTT. Translating gives CASSQQGYSPLHF.

This clone appeared a single time. This chain joins TRBV10-3 and TRBJ2-5; TRBD2 aligns across 7 bases. CDR1 is ENHRY and CDR2 is SYGVKD in the germline V gene. The ends lost 6 bases at V and 2 bases at J; junction bases unmatched: 9. The CDR3 has 15 amino acids. This CDR3 is CAIRGGDFPQETQYF. The CDR3 region has the DNA TGTGCCATCAGGGGGGGGGACTTTCCTCAAGAGACCCAGTACTTC.

The chain uses TRBV19 and TRBJ2-1, with 13 bases identical to TRBD2. The CDR3 is 14 residues long. CDR1 is LNHDA and CDR2 is SQIVND in the germline V gene (reference sequence). The J segment lost 7 bases and the V segment lost 9 bases, leaving 6 bases of the junction unmatched. In DNA form, the CDR3 reads TGTGCCAGCCGACTAGCGGGAGGCAGTAATGAGCAGTTCTTC. Its translation is CASRLAGGSNEQFF. The whole variable domain, filled in from reference TRBV19 and TRBJ2-1, reads DGGITQSPKYLFRKEGQNVTLSCEQNLNHDAMYWYRQDPGQGLRLIYYSQIVNDFQKGDIAEGYSVSREKKESFPLTVTSAQKNPTAFYLCASRLAGGSNEQFFGPGTRLTVL.

The chain couples TRBV24-1 to TRBJ2-7; 11 bases line up with TRBD2. This CDR3 spans 16 amino acids. Germline values: CDR1 KGHDR, CDR2 SFDVKD. V was pared by 3 bases and J by 6 bases, with 9 bases of the junction left unmatched. The CDR3 sequence is CATSDAGTSGVSEQYF. For the CDR3, the DNA is TGTGCCACCAGTGATGCCGGGACTAGCGGTGTCTCCGAGCAGTACTTC.

The rearrangement links TRBV6-5 to TRBJ1-4; D possibly corresponds to TRBD1 (5 bases). Germline V gene lookup returns CDR1 MNHEY and CDR2 SVGAGI. This CDR3 is 14 amino acids long. Trimming removed 7 bases from V and 5 bases from J, with 14 bases in between. The CDR3: CASTPGRENEKLFF. CDR3 coding DNA: TGTGCCAGCACCCCAGGGAGGGAAAATGAAAAACTGTTTTTT.

This clone occurred a few times. The chain carries TRBV5-4 and TRBJ1-3; 9 nucleotides line up with TRBD1. J lost 9 bases, V lost 5 bases, and 12 bases had no gene match. The CDR3 extends over 15 amino acids. From germline, CDR1 is SGHNT and CDR2 YYREEE (reference sequence). The CDR3 reads CASSRQGERRGTIYF. CDR3 DNA sequence: TGTGCCAGCAGTAGACAGGGGGAAAGGCGAGGCACCATATATTTT.

This clone was observed a single time. This rearrangement joins TRBV28 to TRBJ1-5, with unresolved D. The CDR3 extends over 15 amino acids. Germline V gene sequence: CDR1 MDHEN, CDR2 SYDVKM. V was shortened by 2 bases and J by 3 bases, with 11 bases between the two germline ends. The CDR3 DNA follows: TGTGCCAGCAGTTTACTGGCGGTTTACAATCAGCCCCAGCATTTT. It encodes CASSLLAVYNQPQHF.

This chain's CDR3 is CASSVGGGSEKLFF. Written as DNA, the CDR3 is TGTGCCAGCAGCGTAGGGGGAGGAAGTGAAAAACTGTTTTTT. The chain recombines TRBV9 with TRBJ1-4, with D uncertain. The germline gives CDR1 SGDLS, CDR2 YYNGEE. The V end was cut by 0 bases, the J end by 7 bases, with 10 bases between. There are 14 residues in the CDR3.

V gene TRBV14 combines with J gene TRBJ2-1; 14 nucleotides align to TRBD2. Germline V gene data show CDR1 as SGHDN and CDR2 as FVKESK. J gave up 7 bases and V 3 bases, and 11 bases lay outside the gene matches. This CDR3 has 18 residues. CDR3 amino acids: CASSQRGLAGGGDNEQFF. In nucleotides, the CDR3 is TGTGCCAGCAGCCAGAGAGGACTAGCGGGAGGTGGGGATAATGAGCAGTTCTTC.

This clone was observed a few times. At one boundary the junction diverges from the germline segment, which might be a read error. The chain joins TRBV14 to TRBJ2-1; a possible D gene is TRBD1 (5 bases). The CDR3 sequence is 17 residues long. Per the germline V gene, CDR1 is SGHDN and CDR2 is FVKESK. CDR3 sequence (DNA): TGTGCCAGCAGCCAAGGGTCAGGGCTTCTCAGATACAGTGAGCAGTTCTTC. Protein sequence: CASSQGSGLLRYSEQFF.